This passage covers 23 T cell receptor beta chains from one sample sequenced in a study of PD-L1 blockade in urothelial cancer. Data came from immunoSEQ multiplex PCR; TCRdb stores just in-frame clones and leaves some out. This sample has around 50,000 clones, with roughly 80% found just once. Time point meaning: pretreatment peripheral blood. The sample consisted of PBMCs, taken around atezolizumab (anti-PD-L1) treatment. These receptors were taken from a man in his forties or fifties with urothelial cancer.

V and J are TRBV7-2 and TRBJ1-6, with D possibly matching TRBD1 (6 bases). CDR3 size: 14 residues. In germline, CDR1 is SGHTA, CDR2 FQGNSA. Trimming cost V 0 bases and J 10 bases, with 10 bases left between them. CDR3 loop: CASSLAQGVSPLHF. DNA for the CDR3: TGTGCCAGCAGCTTAGCACAGGGTGTATCACCCCTCCACTTT.

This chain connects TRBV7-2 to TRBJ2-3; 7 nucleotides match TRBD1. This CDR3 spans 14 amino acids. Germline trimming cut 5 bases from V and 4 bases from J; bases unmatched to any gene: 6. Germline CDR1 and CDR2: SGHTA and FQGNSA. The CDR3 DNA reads TGTGCCAGCAGCCCCCGACAGGGCCCAGATACGCAGTATTTT. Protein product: CASSPRQGPDTQYF.

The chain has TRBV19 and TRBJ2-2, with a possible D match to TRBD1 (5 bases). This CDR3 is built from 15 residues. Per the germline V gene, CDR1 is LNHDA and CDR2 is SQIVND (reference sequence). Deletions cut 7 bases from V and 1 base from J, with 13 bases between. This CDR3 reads CASKKTGVNTGELFF. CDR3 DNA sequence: TGTGCCAGTAAGAAAACAGGAGTGAACACCGGGGAGCTGTTTTTT.

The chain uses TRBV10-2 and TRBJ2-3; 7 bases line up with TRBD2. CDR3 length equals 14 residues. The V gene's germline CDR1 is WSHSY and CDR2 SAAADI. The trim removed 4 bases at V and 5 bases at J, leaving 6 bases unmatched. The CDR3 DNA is TGCGCCAGCAGTGCTAGCGGACGCGGAGATACGCAGTATTTT. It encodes CASSASGRGDTQYF.

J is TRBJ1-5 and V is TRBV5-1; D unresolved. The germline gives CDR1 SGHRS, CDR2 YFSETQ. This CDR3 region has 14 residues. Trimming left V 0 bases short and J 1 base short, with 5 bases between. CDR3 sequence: CASSLAGSNQPQHF. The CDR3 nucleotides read TGCGCCAGCAGCTTGGCGGGGAGCAATCAGCCCCAGCATTTT.

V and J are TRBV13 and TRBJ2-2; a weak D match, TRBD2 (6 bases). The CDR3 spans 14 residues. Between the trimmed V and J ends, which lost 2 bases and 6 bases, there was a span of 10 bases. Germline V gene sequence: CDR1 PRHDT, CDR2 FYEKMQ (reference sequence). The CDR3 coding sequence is TGTGCCAGCAGCTTATACGGCGGGGCCGGGGAGCTGTTTTTT. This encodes CASSLYGGAGELFF.

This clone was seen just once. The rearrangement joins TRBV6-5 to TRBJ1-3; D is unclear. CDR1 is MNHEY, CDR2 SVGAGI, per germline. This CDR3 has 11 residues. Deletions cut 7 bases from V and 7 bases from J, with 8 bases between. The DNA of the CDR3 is TGTGCCAGCACCCCGGGGAACACCATATATTTT. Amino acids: CASTPGNTIYF.

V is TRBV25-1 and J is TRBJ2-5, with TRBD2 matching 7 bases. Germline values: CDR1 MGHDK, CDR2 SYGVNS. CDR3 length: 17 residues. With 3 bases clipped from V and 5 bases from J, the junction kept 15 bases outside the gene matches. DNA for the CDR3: TGTGCCAGCAGTGAGGTTCGGCGGGGGATGGGAGTGGAGACCCAGTACTTC. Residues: CASSEVRRGMGVETQYF.

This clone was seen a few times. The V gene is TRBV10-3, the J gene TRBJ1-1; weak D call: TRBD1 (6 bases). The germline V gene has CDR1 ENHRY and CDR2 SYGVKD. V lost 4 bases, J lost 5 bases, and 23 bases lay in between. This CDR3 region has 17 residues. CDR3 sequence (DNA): TGTGCCATCAGTGGGGGGTGGACAGCGAATGGGTGGACTGAAGCTTTCTTT. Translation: CAISGGWTANGWTEAFF.

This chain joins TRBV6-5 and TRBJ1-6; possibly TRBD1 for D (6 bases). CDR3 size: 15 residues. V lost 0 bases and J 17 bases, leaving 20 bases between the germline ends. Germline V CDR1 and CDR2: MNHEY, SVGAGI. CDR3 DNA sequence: TGTGCCAGCAGTTACTCGAAGGGGTTGAACAGGGTTTTCCACTTT. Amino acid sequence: CASSYSKGLNRVFHF.

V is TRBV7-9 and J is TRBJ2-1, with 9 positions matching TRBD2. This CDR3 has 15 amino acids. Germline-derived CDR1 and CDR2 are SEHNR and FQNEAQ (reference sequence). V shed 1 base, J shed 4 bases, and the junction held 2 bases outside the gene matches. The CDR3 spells CASSLVAGAYNEQFF. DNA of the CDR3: TGTGCCAGCAGCTTAGTAGCGGGAGCTTACAATGAGCAGTTCTTC.

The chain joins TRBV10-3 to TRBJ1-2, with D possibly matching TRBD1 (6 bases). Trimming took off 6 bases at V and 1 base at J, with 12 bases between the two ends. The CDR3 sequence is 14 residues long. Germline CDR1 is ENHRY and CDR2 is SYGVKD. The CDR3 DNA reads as TGTGCCATCAGAGGACAGTCCCTTAACTATGGCTACACCTTC. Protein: CAIRGQSLNYGYTF.

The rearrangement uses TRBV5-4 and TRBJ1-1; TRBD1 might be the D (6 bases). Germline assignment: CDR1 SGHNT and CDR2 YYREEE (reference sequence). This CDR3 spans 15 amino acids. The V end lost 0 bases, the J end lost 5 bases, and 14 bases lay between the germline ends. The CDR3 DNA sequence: TGTGCCAGCAGCTTGGACCAGGGGCTTGGGACTGAAGCTTTCTTT. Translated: CASSLDQGLGTEAFF.

The CDR3 DNA is TGTGCCAGCAGCTTTTCAACAGATGAAAAACTGTTTTTT. Amino acids: CASSFSTDEKLFF. The chain recombines TRBV7-6 with TRBJ1-4; unclear D gene. The CDR3 has 13 amino acids. Germline loops: CDR1 SGHVS, CDR2 FNYEAQ. Trimming left V 3 bases short and J 6 bases short, with 8 bases between.

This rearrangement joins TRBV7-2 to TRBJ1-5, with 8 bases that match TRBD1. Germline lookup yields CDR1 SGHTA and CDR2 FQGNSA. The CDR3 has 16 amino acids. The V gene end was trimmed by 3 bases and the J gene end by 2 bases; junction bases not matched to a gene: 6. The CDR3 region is CASSFSGQGGNQPQHF. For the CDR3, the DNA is TGTGCCAGCAGCTTTTCAGGACAGGGAGGCAATCAGCCCCAGCATTTT.

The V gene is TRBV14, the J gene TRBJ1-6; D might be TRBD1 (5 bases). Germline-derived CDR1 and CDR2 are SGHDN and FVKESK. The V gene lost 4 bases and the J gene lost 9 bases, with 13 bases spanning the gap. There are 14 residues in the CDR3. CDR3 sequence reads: CASSPTNRGSPLHF. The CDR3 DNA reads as TGTGCCAGCAGCCCGACGAATAGGGGTTCACCCCTCCACTTT.

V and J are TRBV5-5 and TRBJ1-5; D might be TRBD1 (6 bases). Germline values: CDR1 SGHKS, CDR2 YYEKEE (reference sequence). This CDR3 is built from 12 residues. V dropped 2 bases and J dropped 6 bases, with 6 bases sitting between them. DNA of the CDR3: TGTGCCAGCAGCTTCAGGGGTCAGCCCCAGCATTTT. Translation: CASSFRGQPQHF.

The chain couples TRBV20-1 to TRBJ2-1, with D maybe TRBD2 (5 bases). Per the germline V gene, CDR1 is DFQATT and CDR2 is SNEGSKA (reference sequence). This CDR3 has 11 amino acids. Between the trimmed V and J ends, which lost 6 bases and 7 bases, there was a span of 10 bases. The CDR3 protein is CSAGPGNEQFF. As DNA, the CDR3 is TGCAGTGCCGGCCCGGGAAATGAGCAGTTCTTC.

CDR3 protein: CASSLGGQGLSTEAFF. In DNA form, the CDR3 reads TGCGCCAGCAGCTTGGGGGGACAGGGACTAAGCACTGAAGCTTTCTTT. This chain uses TRBV5-1 with TRBJ1-1; 9 nucleotides align to TRBD1. J was trimmed by 4 bases and V by 0 bases; bases with no gene match: 7. The CDR3 has 16 residues. Germline lookup yields CDR1 SGHRS and CDR2 YFSETQ.

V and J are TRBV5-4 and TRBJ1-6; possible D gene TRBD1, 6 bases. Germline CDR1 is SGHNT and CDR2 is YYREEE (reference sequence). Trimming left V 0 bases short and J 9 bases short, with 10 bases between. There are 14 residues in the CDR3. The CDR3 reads CASSLDRVVSPLHF. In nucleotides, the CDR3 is TGTGCCAGCAGCTTGGACAGGGTTGTTTCACCCCTCCACTTT.

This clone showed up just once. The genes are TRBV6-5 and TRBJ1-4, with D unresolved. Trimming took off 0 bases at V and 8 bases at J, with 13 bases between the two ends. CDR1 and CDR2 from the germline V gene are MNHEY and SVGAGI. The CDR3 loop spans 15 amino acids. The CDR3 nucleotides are TGTGCCAGCAGTTACTCGATTGCAGACACGGAAAAACTGTTTTTT. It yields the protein CASSYSIADTEKLFF.

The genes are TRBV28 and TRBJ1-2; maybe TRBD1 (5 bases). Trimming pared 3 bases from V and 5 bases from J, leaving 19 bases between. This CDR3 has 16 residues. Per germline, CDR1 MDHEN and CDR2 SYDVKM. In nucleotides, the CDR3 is TGTGCCAGCAGTTTCCCCGGGGGAGGGGAGGGATATGGCTACACCTTC. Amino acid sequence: CASSFPGGGEGYGYTF.

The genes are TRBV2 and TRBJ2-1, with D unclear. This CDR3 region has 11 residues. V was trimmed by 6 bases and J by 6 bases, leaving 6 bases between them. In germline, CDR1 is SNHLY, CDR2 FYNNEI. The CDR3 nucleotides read TGTGCCAGCAGCATTTTCAATGAGCAGTTCTTC. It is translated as CASSIFNEQFF.